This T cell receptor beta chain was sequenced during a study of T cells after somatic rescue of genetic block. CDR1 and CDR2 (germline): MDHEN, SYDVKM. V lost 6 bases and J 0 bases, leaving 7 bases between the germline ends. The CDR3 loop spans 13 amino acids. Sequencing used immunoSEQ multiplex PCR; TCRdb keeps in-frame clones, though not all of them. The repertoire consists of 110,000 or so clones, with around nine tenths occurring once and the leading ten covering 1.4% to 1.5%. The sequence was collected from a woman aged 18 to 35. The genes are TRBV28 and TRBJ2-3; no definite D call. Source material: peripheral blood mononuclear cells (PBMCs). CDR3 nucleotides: TGTGCCAGCAGGCCCGGGAGCACAGATACGCAGTATTTT. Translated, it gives CASRPGSTDTQYF.